The TCR beta chain described here comes from a study of cytomegalovirus exposure and HLA in healthy donors. Whole-study findings and limits: In an earlier analysis, most TCR beta V segments were productive about 87% or about 30% of the time. The study carried out a later analysis of TCR beta sequences. It associated 15,000 to 20,000 of them with specific HLA alleles at a false discovery rate of 0.05. The classifier reportedly diagnosed cytomegalovirus status with high sensitivity and specificity.

The PCR used 60 Vbeta and 13 Jbeta primers. Here immunoSEQ multiplex PCR was the method, and the copy in TCRdb shows in-frame clones only, minus some. The profile shows under 200,000 clones, about 80% of them singletons. As for this clone: The antigen is unknown.

CDR3 size: 17 residues. Germline V gene sequence: CDR1 SNHLY, CDR2 FYNNEI. The ends lost 6 bases at V and 0 bases at J; junction bases unmatched: 7. Sample: PBMCs. The sequence came from a young woman in good health and CMV-seropositive. V and J are TRBV2 and TRBJ2-6, with 8 bases lining up with TRBD1. The CDR3 sequence: CASSDRGASSGANVLTF. The CDR3 nucleotides read TGTGCCAGCAGCGACAGGGGTGCTTCCTCTGGGGCCAACGTCCTGACTTTC.